A selection of T cell receptor beta chains follows, all from one sample in a study of human thymus T cells. Sequencing used immunoSEQ multiplex PCR; TCRdb keeps in-frame clones, though not all of them. The sample yields about 130,000 clones, just under 95% seen once. The source material was thymus tissue. The source is a boy under two years old with a congenital heart defect but otherwise immunologically healthy. Each CDR3 is given with its conserved first and last residue.

J	V	CDR3
TRBJ2-7	TRBV19	CASSQGYEQYF
TRBJ2-7	TRBV29-1	CSVESKEGHYEQYF
TRBJ2-5	TRBV5-6	CASSLDKWQPQETQYF
TRBJ1-2	TRBV28	CASSLRDISSNYGYTF
TRBJ2-7	TRBV2	CASSEFLLNEQYF
TRBJ1-2	TRBV11-2	CASSPPGGKPHGYTF
TRBJ2-3	TRBV4-2	CASSQASTDTQYF
TRBJ2-7	TRBV5-5	CASSLLGQGAYEQYF
TRBJ1-1	TRBV4-2	CASSQPPGSRDEAFF
TRBJ2-5	TRBV30	CAWSAYRGWGETQYF
TRBJ2-7	TRBV4-3	CASSPRGGTPPHEQYF
TRBJ2-7	TRBV6-1	CASSDLTGPLSYEQYF
TRBJ2-3	TRBV12-5	CASGLFKYRPSGGTTTQYF
TRBJ1-4	TRBV2	CASQTVTNEKLFF
TRBJ2-4	TRBV4-1	CASSQEVGRLLAKNIQYF
TRBJ2-7	TRBV10-1	CASSELDRDEQYF
TRBJ2-5	TRBV9	CASSPHRGQVQETQYF
TRBJ2-7	TRBV19	CASSHRYSYEQYF
TRBJ2-3	TRBV14	CASSLDRGPTDTQYF
TRBJ2-3	TRBV10-1	CASSDRTGTSGALDTQYF
TRBJ1-1	TRBV28	CASSARQGSQNTEAFF
TRBJ1-6	TRBV7-6	CASSASSQAKDYNSPLHF